This entry lists 28 T cell receptor beta chains sequenced from one sample in a study of vaccination and CD4 T cells after COVID-19. No antigen has been assigned to these receptors. Time point noted: late sampling 161 to 241 days after vaccination in three convalescent patients. Treatment specified: roughly 11-day PBMC culture with coronavirus spike peptide pools or control peptides (ViraFEST assay). CD4+ T cells that had been cultured provided DNA sequenced with the Oncomine TCR Beta short-read assay. TCRdb re-derived calls from the PCR reads in MiXCR, one entry per CDR3 protein. Found here are 20,000 to 25,000 distinct CDR3 sequences, about a third of them singletons; the top ten hold approximately 9%. The specimen was CD4+ T cells from blood, cultured in vitro, collected about 7 months after SARS-CoV-2 vaccination. The receptors stem from a human donor who had recovered from COVID-19.

The V and J genes are TRBV10-3 and TRBJ2-3; TRBD1 aligns across 12 bases. J was trimmed by 4 bases and V by 3 bases; bases with no gene match: 5. There are 16 residues in the CDR3. Germline CDR1 is ENHRY and CDR2 is SYGVKD. CDR3 coding DNA: TGTGCCATCAGTGACTGGGGACAGGGGGCCGCAGATACGCAGTATTTT. This gives the protein CAISDWGQGAADTQYF.

The sample holds a few counts of this clonotype. This chain connects TRBV7-2 to TRBJ2-3, with D perhaps matching TRBD2 (5 bases). V was clipped by 1 base and J by 3 bases, with 8 bases between them. There are 14 residues in the CDR3. CDR1 is SGHTA, CDR2 FQGNSA, per germline. The CDR3 DNA reads as TGTGCCAGCAGCTTAGTAGCGTCGACAGATACGCAGTATTTT. Its translation is CASSLVASTDTQYF.

This clonotype turned up a few times. V and J are TRBV28 and TRBJ1-5; a possible D gene is TRBD1 (6 bases). Germline V gene data show CDR1 as MDHEN and CDR2 as SYDVKM. The V end lost 3 bases, the J end lost 5 bases, and 14 bases lay between the germline ends. The CDR3 consists of 15 residues. The CDR3: CASSFIRGAYQPQHF. CDR3 bases: TGTGCCAGCAGTTTCATCAGGGGCGCATATCAGCCCCAGCATTTT.

This rearrangement joins TRBV7-9 to TRBJ2-1, with TRBD2 identical over 10 bases. The CDR3 runs 16 residues. Germline lookup yields CDR1 SEHNR and CDR2 FQNEAQ (reference sequence). With V trimmed by 3 bases and J by 10 bases, 12 bases remained unmatched. The CDR3 reads CASSFSRLAGADEQFF. The DNA for the CDR3 is TGTGCCAGCAGCTTTTCTCGTCTAGCGGGAGCTGACGAGCAGTTCTTC. Variable domain in full (rest from reference TRBV7-9 and TRBJ2-1): DTGVSQNPRHKITKRGQNVTFRCDPISEHNRLYWYRQTLGQGPEFLTYFQNEAQLEKSRLLSDRFSAERPKGSFSTLEIQRTEQGDSAMYLCASSFSRLAGADEQFFGPGTRLTVL.

J is TRBJ2-5 and V is TRBV24-1; TRBD2 agrees at 12 bases. Germline V gene lookup returns CDR1 KGHDR and CDR2 SFDVKD. The V segment lost 11 bases and the J segment 5 bases; nucleotides outside the gene matches: 14. The CDR3 sequence is 16 residues long. The DNA of the CDR3 is TGTGCCATCCCGACTAGCGGGAGCCTGTGTTGGGAGACCCAGTACTTC. Protein sequence: CAIPTSGSLCWETQYF.

This clonotype was seen a single time. The rearrangement links TRBV28 to TRBJ2-1; TRBD2 aligns across 11 bases. The V gene's germline CDR1 is MDHEN and CDR2 SYDVKM. The CDR3 contains 16 residues. The ends lost 4 bases at V and 4 bases at J; junction bases unmatched: 6. The CDR3: CASSSIGTSGYNEQFF. CDR3 in DNA: TGTGCCAGCAGTTCAATCGGGACTAGCGGATACAATGAGCAGTTCTTC.

The chain has TRBV20-1 and TRBJ1-1; tentatively, D is TRBD1 (6 bases). V lost 2 bases and J lost 4, with 23 bases in between. The CDR3 extends over 17 amino acids. The germline V gene has CDR1 DFQATT and CDR2 SNEGSKA (reference sequence). CDR3: CSARRNPGQGRGTEAFF. As DNA, the CDR3 is TGCAGTGCTAGACGAAACCCGGGACAAGGTCGGGGCACTGAAGCTTTCTTT.

The chain has TRBV19 and TRBJ2-3; D possibly corresponds to TRBD1 (6 bases). Germline V gene data show CDR1 as LNHDA and CDR2 as SQIVND (reference sequence). V lost 10 bases, J lost 8 bases, and 16 bases lay in between. The CDR3 spans 12 residues. CDR3: CATGQSVSTQYF. The CDR3 DNA sequence: TGTGCCACCGGACAGAGTGTGTCTACGCAGTATTTT.

J is TRBJ2-5 and V is TRBV19; TRBD1 agrees at 8 bases. With 6 bases clipped from V and 1 base from J, the junction kept 4 bases outside the gene matches. Germline-derived CDR1 and CDR2 are LNHDA and SQIVND (reference sequence). The CDR3 loop spans 14 amino acids. The CDR3 here is CASSVTGGQETQYF. In nucleotides, the CDR3 is TGTGCCAGTAGCGTCACAGGGGGCCAAGAGACCCAGTACTTC. Combining the CDR3 with reference TRBV19 and TRBJ2-5 gives the whole variable domain DGGITQSPKYLFRKEGQNVTLSCEQNLNHDAMYWYRQDPGQGLRLIYYSQIVNDFQKGDIAEGYSVSREKKESFPLTVTSAQKNPTAFYLCASSVTGGQETQYFGPGTRLLVL.

In the case of this clonotype: At one end, the junction sequence differs from germline, possibly due to a read error. This chain links TRBV7-2 with TRBJ2-1; TRBD2 aligns across 7 bases. The CDR3 length is 13 residues. The germline V gene encodes CDR1 SGHTA and CDR2 FQGNSA. Here the CDR3 reads CARSPNNPGLQFF. For the CDR3, the DNA is TGTGCCCGCAGCCCTAATAACCCGGGACTACAGTTCTTC.

The chain employs TRBV19 and TRBJ2-5, with D perhaps matching TRBD2 (7 bases). Between the trimmed V and J ends, which lost 5 bases and 5 bases, there was a span of 15 bases. Looked up from germline, CDR1 is LNHDA and CDR2 is SQIVND (reference sequence). This CDR3 contains 14 residues. The CDR3 reads CASSRRGGLETQYF. As DNA, the CDR3 is TGTGCCAGTAGTCGGAGGGGGGGTCTGGAGACCCAGTACTTC.

The chain joins TRBV20-1 to TRBJ1-6, with D perhaps TRBD1 (5 bases). Between the trimmed V and J ends, which lost 1 base and 2 bases, there was a span of 18 bases. The CDR3 runs to 18 residues. The germline V gene encodes CDR1 DFQATT and CDR2 SNEGSKA (reference sequence). DNA for the CDR3: TGCAGTGCTAGAGGGGAGCGCCGTGGGACCACCTATAATTCACCCCTCCACTTT. As protein: CSARGERRGTTYNSPLHF.

The chain joins TRBV27 to TRBJ2-1, with 11 positions matching TRBD2. The CDR3 has 15 amino acids. Germline loops: CDR1 MNHEY, CDR2 SMNVEV (reference sequence). With 5 bases clipped from V and 10 bases from J, the junction kept 10 bases outside the gene matches. The CDR3 spells CASSAGTSGNREQFF. The DNA of the CDR3 is TGTGCCAGCAGTGCGGGGACTAGCGGTAATCGGGAGCAGTTCTTC.

This clonotype was found a few times. The chain combines TRBV20-1 with TRBJ1-2; no clear D gene. This CDR3 is built from 9 residues. Germline V lookup: CDR1 DFQATT, CDR2 SNEGSKA (reference sequence). Trimming cost V 2 bases and J 8 bases, with 3 bases left between them. CDR3 DNA sequence: TGCAGTGCTAGACAGGGCTACACCTTC. Its protein product is CSARQGYTF.

The table lists this clonotype with a few counts. The CDR3 DNA reads as TGCAGTGCTCCCTTGGGGTCCGAGCAGTACTTC. It encodes CSAPLGSEQYF. The chain links TRBV20-1 to TRBJ2-7; D gene uncertain. The CDR3 has 11 residues. Germline CDR1 reads DFQATT; CDR2 reads SNEGSKA (reference sequence). V lost 5 bases and J 6 bases, leaving 11 bases between the germline ends.

This clonotype is deemed medium-sized (0.01 to 0.1%). The chain recombines TRBV6-1 with TRBJ2-7; the match to TRBD1 covers 7 bases. V lost 6 bases, J lost 3 bases, and 5 bases stayed unmatched. The length of the CDR3 is 13 residues. Germline V gives CDR1 MNHNS, CDR2 SASEGT. Here the CDR3 reads CASRVRQGYEQYF. The CDR3 DNA reads TGTGCCAGCAGGGTTCGACAGGGCTACGAGCAGTACTTC.

The rearrangement joins TRBV6-2 or TRBV6-3 to TRBJ2-1, with D possibly called TRBD1 or TRBD2 (5 bases each). The CDR3 is 13 amino acids. V was clipped by 6 bases and J by 9 bases, with 15 bases between them. From germline, CDR1 is MNHEY and CDR2 SVGEGT. The CDR3 protein is CASSRSIGAEQFF. CDR3 DNA sequence: TGTGCCAGCAGCCGCTCAATCGGGGCTGAGCAGTTCTTC.

This clonotype qualifies as medium-sized. The V and J genes are TRBV20-1 and TRBJ1-1; the D gene is possibly TRBD1 (5 bases). This CDR3 contains 15 residues. The V end was cut by 3 bases, the J end by 1 base, with 15 bases between. Germline CDR1 is DFQATT and CDR2 is SNEGSKA (reference sequence). CDR3 DNA sequence: TGCAGTGCTAGCTCTCCCTTGACAGCGAACACTGAAGCTTTCTTT. It encodes CSASSPLTANTEAFF.

The CDR3 region has the DNA TGTGCCACCCGGGAGGAGGGTGGGGTTCCGTTCTTC. As protein: CATREEGGVPFF. V is TRBV10-3 and J is TRBJ2-1, with 7 nucleotides matching TRBD2. V lost 10 bases and J lost 15; bases outside the gene matches: 15. Germline lookup yields CDR1 ENHRY and CDR2 SYGVKD. The CDR3 has 12 residues.

This clonotype was seen only a few times. The chain recombines TRBV21-1 with TRBJ1-5. TRBV21-1 is designated a pseudogene. The CDR3 extends over 13 amino acids. CDR3 loop: CASSKINDQPQHF. CDR3 nucleotide sequence: TGTGCCAGCAGCAAGATCAACGACCAGCCCCAGCATTTT.

Only a few counts were recorded for this clonotype. The chain combines TRBV7-2 with TRBJ2-5; D is perhaps TRBD2 (6 bases). The CDR3 loop spans 11 amino acids. CDR1 and CDR2 from the germline V gene are SGHTA and FQGNSA. Trimming cost V 3 bases and J 7 bases, with 6 bases left between them. The CDR3 here is CASSLGGTQYF. Here the CDR3 DNA reads TGTGCCAGCAGCTTGGGGGGGACCCAGTACTTC.

V and J are TRBV4-1 and TRBJ1-2; TRBD1 matches 8 bases. V was clipped by 6 bases and J by 7 bases; unmatched bases: 7. The CDR3 runs to 13 residues. Germline CDR1 MGHRA, CDR2 YSYEKL. CDR3 residues: CASSHTGGAGYTF. Written as DNA, the CDR3 is TGCGCCAGCAGTCATACAGGGGGAGCTGGCTACACCTTC.

V and J are TRBV19 and TRBJ2-5, with 8 positions matching TRBD1. The CDR3 has 17 residues. Germline CDR1 reads LNHDA; CDR2 reads SQIVND (reference sequence). Trimming took 4 bases from V and 5 from J; bases not matched to a gene: 15. DNA for the CDR3: TGTGCCAGTAGTAGTGGTACAGGGGGATCTCTTTTGGAGACCCAGTACTTC. The encoded protein is CASSSGTGGSLLETQYF. Full variable domain (rest looked up from reference TRBV19 and TRBJ2-5): DGGITQSPKYLFRKEGQNVTLSCEQNLNHDAMYWYRQDPGQGLRLIYYSQIVNDFQKGDIAEGYSVSREKKESFPLTVTSAQKNPTAFYLCASSSGTGGSLLETQYFGPGTRLLVL.

A few counts support this clonotype. The chain recombines TRBV28 with TRBJ2-7; 9 nucleotides line up with TRBD2. The CDR3 spans 15 residues. V gave up 6 bases and J gave up 2 bases; unmatched junction bases: 8. CDR1 and CDR2 (germline): MDHEN, SYDVKM. The CDR3, as DNA: TGTGCCAGCAGGGGGGGCGGGAGGGAAGCCTACGAGCAGTACTTC. Its translation: CASRGGGREAYEQYF.

This clonotype was detected once. J is TRBJ2-3 and V is TRBV18; possibly TRBD1 for D (5 bases). Germline V gene sequence: CDR1 KGHSH, CDR2 LQKENI. V dropped 0 bases and J dropped 11 bases, with 18 bases sitting between them. The CDR3 has 15 residues. DNA of the CDR3: TGTGCCAGCTCACCACCGGGTACTCCCTCAGGGATGCAGTATTTT. It yields the protein CASSPPGTPSGMQYF.

V gene TRBV10-3 combines with J gene TRBJ2-3; TRBD2 matches at 9 bases. Germline V lookup: CDR1 ENHRY, CDR2 SYGVKD. Trimming cost V 4 bases and J 3 bases; bases outside gene matches: 5. This CDR3 has 15 residues. The CDR3 DNA is TGTGCCATCAGTGGGCGGGAGGGCTTAACAGATACGCAGTATTTT. It encodes CAISGREGLTDTQYF.

The chain links TRBV7-2 to TRBJ1-5; perhaps TRBD1 as D (5 bases). Per germline, CDR1 SGHTA and CDR2 FQGNSA. V was clipped by 2 bases and J by 6 bases, with 17 bases between them. CDR3 size: 16 residues. The CDR3 reads CASSLSVGDFGQPQHF. CDR3 nucleotides: TGTGCCAGCAGCTTATCAGTTGGGGACTTCGGTCAGCCCCAGCATTTT.

This clonotype came up a few times. V usage is TRBV20-1 and J usage is TRBJ2-7; D possibly corresponds to TRBD2 (6 bases). CDR1 and CDR2 (germline): DFQATT, SNEGSKA (reference sequence). Trimming took 0 bases from V and 0 from J, leaving 18 bases between them. This CDR3 contains 17 residues. The CDR3 nucleotides are TGCAGTGCTAGAGATTTGCGGGGCCTAACATACTCCTACGAGCAGTACTTC. It yields the protein CSARDLRGLTYSYEQYF.